This T cell receptor beta chain derives from a study of T-cell memory formation after mild COVID-19. About the study: Each donor largely had its own TCR clusters.

Employing constant-segment primers, 5'RACE generated TCR alpha and TCR beta cDNA libraries bearing sample barcodes and UMIs. In TCRdb, the 5' RACE reads were re-called with MiXCR into one record per CDR3 protein. This sample has 180,000 or so distinct CDR3 sequences, with 15% to 20% found just once. With respect to this clonotype: Its antigen is not identified.

Germline V CDR1 and CDR2: DFQATT, SNEGSKA (reference sequence). This CDR3 has 11 residues. Study-wide results and limits: The CD4+ clones that contracted clustered mainly within CM and EM, and the CD8+ clones concentrated in EMRA.

Sequencing was performed on PBMCs or a T cell subset sorted from them (not recorded which). The receptor's source is an adult woman who had mild COVID-19 (a few samples of this study predate the infection). Cell type and time point are not known. The chain has TRBV20-1 and TRBJ2-7; D remains unclear. This CDR3 is CSPERSPEQYF. DNA for the CDR3: TGCAGCCCTGAAAGGTCACCCGAGCAGTACTTC.